Listed below are T cell receptor beta chains from one sample, sequenced in a study of cytomegalovirus exposure and HLA in healthy donors. The repertoire was sequenced with immunoSEQ multiplex PCR; TCRdb's copy has only in-frame clones and lacks some. The sample lists around 90,000 clones; 79% were seen once. The specimen sequenced was PBMCs. These receptors came from a male donor in good health and CMV-seropositive. The CDR3 runs from the conserved cysteine through the conserved F or W. D genes are given only for firm matches. Size is omitted from some rows. Given values are once, few, many or a class for expanded clones.

d_gene | j_gene | abundance | v_gene | CDR3aa | CDR3nt
TRBD1 | TRBJ1-1 | . | TRBV27 | CASSLDRVATEAFF | TGTGCCAGCAGTCTAGACAGGGTGGCCACTGAAGCTTTCTTT
. | TRBJ1-2 | . | TRBV6-6 | CASSYFDKTYGYTF | TGTGCCAGCAGTTACTTCGACAAGACCTATGGCTACACCTTC
TRBD1 | TRBJ1-5 | . | TRBV30 | CAWSRGQGIQPQHF | TGTGCCTGGAGTCGGGGACAGGGGATTCAGCCCCAGCATTTT
TRBD1 | TRBJ1-4 | . | TRBV5-1 | CASSPGTGDEKLFF | TGCGCCAGCAGTCCCGGGACAGGGGATGAAAAACTGTTTTTT
. | TRBJ1-1 | few | TRBV2 | CASSSNSYMNTEAFF | TGTGCCAGCAGTAGTAACAGCTACATGAACACTGAAGCTTTCTTT
TRBD2 | TRBJ2-5 | . | TRBV14 | CASSPLAGTQETQYF | TGTGCCAGCAGCCCCCTAGCGGGGACCCAAGAGACCCAGTACTTC
. | TRBJ1-1 | . | TRBV27 | CASSLSRQNTEAFF | TGTGCCAGCAGTTTATCGCGGCAGAACACTGAAGCTTTCTTT
TRBD1 | TRBJ1-6 | . | TRBV30 | CAWMTGGGSPLHF | TGTGCCTGGATGACAGGGGGTGGATCACCCCTCCACTTT
. | TRBJ2-1 | . | TRBV30 | CAYLKGGPGPEQFF | TGTGCCTATCTGAAGGGGGGGCCCGGGCCTGAGCAGTTCTTC
TRBD1 | TRBJ2-7 | . | TRBV9 | CASSVPGQGNEQYF | TGTGCCAGCAGCGTGCCGGGACAGGGAAACGAGCAGTACTTC
. | TRBJ2-5 | . | TRBV6-1 | CATLLGRVRETQYF | TGTGCCACTCTCCTGGGCAGGGTCAGAGAGACCCAGTACTTC
. | TRBJ2-7 | . | TRBV10-1 | CASSEGLLSSYEQYF | TGCGCCAGCAGTGAGGGACTCCTCAGCTCCTACGAGCAGTACTTC
. | TRBJ2-1 | few | TRBV4-1 | CASSQEGALSSYNEQFF | TGCGCCAGCAGCCAAGAAGGGGCGCTTAGCTCCTACAATGAGCAGTTCTTC
TRBD1 | TRBJ1-1 | . | TRBV5-6 | CASSLGKDRGRWDTEAFF | TGTGCCAGCAGCTTGGGAAAAGACAGGGGGCGCTGGGACACTGAAGCTTTCTTT
. | TRBJ2-3 | . | TRBV15 | CATSIAASTDTQYF | TGTGCCACCAGCATAGCCGCAAGCACAGATACGCAGTATTTT
. | TRBJ1-1 | . | TRBV6-6 | CASTEVSTEAFF | TGTGCCAGCACCGAGGTGAGCACTGAAGCTTTCTTT
. | TRBJ1-1 | . | TRBV4-3 | CASTRQRSTEAFF | TGCGCCAGCACAAGACAGAGGTCAACTGAAGCTTTCTTT
. | TRBJ1-1 | . | TRBV4-1 | CASSQEGGLGNTEAFF | TGCGCCAGCAGCCAAGAAGGAGGGCTCGGGAACACTGAAGCTTTCTTT
TRBD1 | TRBJ2-2 | . | TRBV5-1 | CASSLRQGRTGELFF | TGCGCCAGCAGCCTTAGACAGGGTCGAACCGGGGAGCTGTTTTTT
. | TRBJ1-6 | . | TRBV5-6 | CASSLATGSSYNSPLHF | TGTGCCAGCAGCTTGGCAACAGGGAGCTCCTATAATTCACCCCTCCACTTT
TRBD1 | TRBJ1-4 | . | TRBV6-1 | CASSMTGGREKLFF | TGTGCCAGCAGTATGACAGGGGGCCGTGAAAAACTGTTTTTT
TRBD1 | TRBJ1-4 | few | TRBV5-4 | CASSLEGQGPEKLFF | TGTGCCAGCAGCTTGGAGGGACAGGGGCCCGAAAAACTGTTTTTT
TRBD1 | TRBJ1-2 | . | TRBV2 | CASSGSGGEVYGYTF | TGTGCCAGCAGTGGGTCAGGGGGCGAAGTCTATGGCTACACCTTC
. | TRBJ2-6 | . | TRBV19 | CASSMYGGISGANVLTF | TGTGCCAGTAGTATGTATGGAGGGATCTCTGGGGCCAACGTCCTGACTTTC
. | TRBJ1-1 | . | TRBV6-4 | CASSDGGGGKAFF | TGTGCCAGCAGTGATGGGGGTGGAGGGAAAGCTTTCTTT
. | TRBJ2-1 | . | TRBV7-8 | CASSLGQHNEQFF | TGTGCCAGCAGCTTAGGGCAACACAATGAGCAGTTCTTC
TRBD2 | TRBJ2-3 | . | TRBV11-2 | CASSLDDERGSQYF | TGTGCCAGCAGCTTAGATGACGAGCGGGGGTCTCAGTATTTT
. | TRBJ2-1 | . | TRBV9 | CASSVDSYNEQFF | TGTGCCAGCAGCGTCGACAGCTACAATGAGCAGTTCTTC
. | TRBJ2-5 | . | TRBV27 | CASSSWAEETQYF | TGTGCCAGCAGTTCATGGGCAGAAGAGACCCAGTACTTC
. | TRBJ2-7 | . | TRBV7-2 | CASSFDRSYEQYF | TGTGCCAGCAGCTTCGACAGGTCCTACGAGCAGTACTTC
. | TRBJ1-1 | . | TRBV6-5 | CASSSRGLNTEAFF | TGTGCCAGCAGTTCCAGGGGTTTGAACACTGAAGCTTTCTTT
. | TRBJ2-5 | . | TRBV30 | CAWSEGAGQETQYF | TGTGCCTGGAGTGAAGGGGCAGGACAAGAGACCCAGTACTTC
. | TRBJ2-7 | . | TRBV29-1 | CSVRRQGTYEQYF | TGCAGCGTTAGAAGGCAGGGGACCTACGAGCAGTACTTC
TRBD1 | TRBJ1-1 | . | TRBV29-1 | CSTGTGLGTEAFF | TGCAGCACCGGGACAGGGCTTGGCACTGAAGCTTTCTTT
TRBD2 | TRBJ2-2 | . | TRBV2 | CASSELGTSGTNTGELFF | TGTGCCAGCAGTGAATTGGGGACTAGCGGGACGAACACCGGGGAGCTGTTTTTT
TRBD1 | TRBJ1-1 | few | TRBV19 | CASRGQGSTEAFF | TGTGCCAGTAGAGGACAGGGAAGCACTGAAGCTTTCTTT
. | TRBJ1-5 | once | TRBV25-1 | CASSAGAANVAQHF | TGTGCCAGCAGTGCAGGGGCCGCCAATGTGGCCCAGCATTTT
. | TRBJ2-5 | once | TRBV5-1 | CASSLQSRVGGRETQYF | TGCGCCAGCAGCTTGCAGAGCCGTGTGGGGGGGCGAGAGACCCAGTACTTC
. | TRBJ2-2 | once | TRBV2 | CASSVWSSGAGELFF | TGTGCCAGCAGTGTGTGGAGCAGTGGAGCTGGGGAGCTGTTTTTT
TRBD1 | TRBJ1-5 | . | TRBV5-4 | CASSLEGQGTQHF | TGTGCCAGCAGCTTAGAGGGACAGGGGACCCAGCATTTT
TRBD1 | TRBJ1-5 | . | TRBV4-2 | CASSPQGYQPQHF | TGTGCCAGCAGCCCACAGGGGTATCAGCCCCAGCATTTT
. | TRBJ2-2 | . | TRBV5-8 | CASSRTGGRTGELFF | TGTGCCAGCAGCCGGACGGGGGGCCGGACCGGGGAGCTGTTTTTT
TRBD1 | TRBJ1-1 | once | TRBV10-3 | CAIRTGTAMNTEAFF | TGTGCCATCAGAACCGGGACAGCCATGAACACTGAAGCTTTCTTT